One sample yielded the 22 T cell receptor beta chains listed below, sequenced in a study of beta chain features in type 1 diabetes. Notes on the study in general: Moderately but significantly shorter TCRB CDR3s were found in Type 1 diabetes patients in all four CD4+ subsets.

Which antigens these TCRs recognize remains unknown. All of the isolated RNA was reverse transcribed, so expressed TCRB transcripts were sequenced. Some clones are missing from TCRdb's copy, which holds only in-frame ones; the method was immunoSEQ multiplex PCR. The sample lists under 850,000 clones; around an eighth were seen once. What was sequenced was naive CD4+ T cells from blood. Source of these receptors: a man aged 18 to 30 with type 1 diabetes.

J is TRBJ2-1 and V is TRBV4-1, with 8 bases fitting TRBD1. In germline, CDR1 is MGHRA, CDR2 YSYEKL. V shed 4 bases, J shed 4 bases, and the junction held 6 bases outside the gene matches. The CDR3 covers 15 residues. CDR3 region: CASSPDRARYNEQFF. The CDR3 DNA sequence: TGCGCCAGCAGCCCGGACAGGGCGAGATACAATGAGCAGTTCTTC.

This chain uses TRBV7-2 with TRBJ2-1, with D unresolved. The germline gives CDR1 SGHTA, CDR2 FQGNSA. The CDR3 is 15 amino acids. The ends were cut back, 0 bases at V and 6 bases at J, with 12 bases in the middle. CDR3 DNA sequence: TGTGCCAGCAGCTTAGCCTACTTCAAGACCAATGAGCAGTTCTTC. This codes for CASSLAYFKTNEQFF. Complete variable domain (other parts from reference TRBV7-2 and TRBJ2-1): GAGVSQSPSNKVTEKGKDVELRCDPISGHTALYWYRQSLGQGLEFLIYFQGNSAPDKSGLPSDRFSAERTGGSVSTLTIQRTQQEDSAVYLCASSLAYFKTNEQFFGPGTRLTVL.

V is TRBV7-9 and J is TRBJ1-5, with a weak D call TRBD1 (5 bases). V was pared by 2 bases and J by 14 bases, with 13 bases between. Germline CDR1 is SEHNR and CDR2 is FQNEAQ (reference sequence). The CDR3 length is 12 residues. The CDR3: CASSLSGGAEHF. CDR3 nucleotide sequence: TGTGCCAGCAGCTTAAGTGGCGGGGCCGAGCATTTT. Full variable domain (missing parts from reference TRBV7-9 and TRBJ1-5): DTGVSQNPRHKITKRGQNVTFRCDPISEHNRLYWYRQTLGQGPEFLTYFQNEAQLEKSRLLSDRFSAERPKGSFSTLEIQRTEQGDSAMYLCASSLSGGAEHFGDGTRLSIL.

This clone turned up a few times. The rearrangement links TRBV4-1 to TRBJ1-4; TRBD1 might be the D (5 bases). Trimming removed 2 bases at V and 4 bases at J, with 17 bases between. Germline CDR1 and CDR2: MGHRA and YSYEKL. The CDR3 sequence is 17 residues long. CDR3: CASSQPTSGLLNEKLFF. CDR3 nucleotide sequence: TGCGCCAGCAGCCAACCAACTTCAGGGCTCCTTAATGAAAAACTGTTTTTT.

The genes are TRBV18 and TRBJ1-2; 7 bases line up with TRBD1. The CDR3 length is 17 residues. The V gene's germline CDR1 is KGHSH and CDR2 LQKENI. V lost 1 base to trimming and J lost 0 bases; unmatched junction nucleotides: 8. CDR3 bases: TGTGCCAGCTCACCACAATCCGCAGGGGGAGCTAACTATGGCTACACCTTC. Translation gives CASSPQSAGGANYGYTF. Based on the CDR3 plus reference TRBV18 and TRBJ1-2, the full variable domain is NAGVMQNPRHLVRRRGQEARLRCSPMKGHSHVYWYRQLPEEGLKFMVYLQKENIIDESGMPKERFSAEFPKEGPSILRIQQVVRGDSAAYFCASSPQSAGGANYGYTFGSGTRLTVV.

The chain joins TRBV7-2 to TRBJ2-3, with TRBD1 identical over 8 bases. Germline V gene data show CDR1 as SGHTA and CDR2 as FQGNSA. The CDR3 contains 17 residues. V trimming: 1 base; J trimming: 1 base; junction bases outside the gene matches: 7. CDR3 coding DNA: TGTGCCAGCAGCTTAGAAGTGGGGACAGGAGGCACAGATACGCAGTATTTT. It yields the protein CASSLEVGTGGTDTQYF.

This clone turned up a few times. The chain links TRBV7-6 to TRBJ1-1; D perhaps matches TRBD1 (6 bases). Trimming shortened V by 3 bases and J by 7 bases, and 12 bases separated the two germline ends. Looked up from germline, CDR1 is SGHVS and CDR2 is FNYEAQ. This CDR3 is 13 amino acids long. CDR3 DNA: TGTGCCAGCAGCTTGGGGGGGCATAGTGAAGCTTTCTTT. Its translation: CASSLGGHSEAFF. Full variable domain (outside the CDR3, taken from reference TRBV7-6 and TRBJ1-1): GAGVSQSPRYKVTKRGQDVALRCDPISGHVSLYWYRQALGQGPEFLTYFNYEAQQDKSGLPNDRFSAERPEGSISTLTIQRTEQRDSAMYRCASSLGGHSEAFFGQGTRLTVV.

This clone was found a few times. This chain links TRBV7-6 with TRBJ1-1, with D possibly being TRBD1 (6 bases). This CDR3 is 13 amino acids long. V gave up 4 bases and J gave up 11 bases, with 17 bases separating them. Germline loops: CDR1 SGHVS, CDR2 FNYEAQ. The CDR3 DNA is TGTGCCAGCAGCTCTAGCGGGGACACACAGGCTTTCTTT. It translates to CASSSSGDTQAFF.

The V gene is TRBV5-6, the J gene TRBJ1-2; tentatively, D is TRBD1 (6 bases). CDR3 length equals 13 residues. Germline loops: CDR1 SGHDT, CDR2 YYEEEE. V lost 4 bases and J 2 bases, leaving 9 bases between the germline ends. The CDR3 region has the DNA TGTGCCAGCAGCCAAGGACAGAACTATGGCTACACCTTC. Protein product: CASSQGQNYGYTF. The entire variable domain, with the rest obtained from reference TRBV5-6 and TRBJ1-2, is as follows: DAGVTQSPTHLIKTRGQQVTLRCSPKSGHDTVSWYQQALGQGPQFIFQYYEEEERQRGNFPDRFSGHQFPNYSSELNVNALLLGDSALYLCASSQGQNYGYTFGSGTRLTVV.

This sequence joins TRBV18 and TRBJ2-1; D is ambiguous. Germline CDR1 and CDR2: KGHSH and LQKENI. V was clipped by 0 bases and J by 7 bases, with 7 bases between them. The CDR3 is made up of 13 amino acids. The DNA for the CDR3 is TGTGCCAGCTCACCACCTGCCCGGAATGAGCAGTTCTTC. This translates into CASSPPARNEQFF. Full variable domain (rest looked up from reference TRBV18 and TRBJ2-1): NAGVMQNPRHLVRRRGQEARLRCSPMKGHSHVYWYRQLPEEGLKFMVYLQKENIIDESGMPKERFSAEFPKEGPSILRIQQVVRGDSAAYFCASSPPARNEQFFGPGTRLTVL.

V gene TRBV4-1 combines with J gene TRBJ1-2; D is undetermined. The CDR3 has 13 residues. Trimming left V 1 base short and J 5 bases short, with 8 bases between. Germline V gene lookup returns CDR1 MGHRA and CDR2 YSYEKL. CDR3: CASSQGEDYGYTF. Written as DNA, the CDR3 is TGCGCCAGCAGCCAAGGGGAGGATTATGGCTACACCTTC.

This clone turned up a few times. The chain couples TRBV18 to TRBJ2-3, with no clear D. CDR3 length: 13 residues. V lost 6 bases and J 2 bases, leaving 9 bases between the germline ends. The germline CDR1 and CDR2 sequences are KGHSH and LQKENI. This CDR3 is CASSAGVTDTQYF. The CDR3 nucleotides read TGTGCCAGCTCCGCTGGGGTCACAGATACGCAGTATTTT.

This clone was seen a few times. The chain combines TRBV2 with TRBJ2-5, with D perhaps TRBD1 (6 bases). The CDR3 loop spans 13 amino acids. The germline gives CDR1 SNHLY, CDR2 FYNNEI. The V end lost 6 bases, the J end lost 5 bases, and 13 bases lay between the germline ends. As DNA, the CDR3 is TGTGCCAGCAGGATACAGGGCGGGGAGACCCAGTACTTC. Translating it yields CASRIQGGETQYF. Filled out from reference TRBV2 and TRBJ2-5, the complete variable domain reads EPEVTQTPSHQVTQMGQEVILRCVPISNHLYFYWYRQILGQKVEFLVSFYNNEISEKSEIFDDQFSVERPDGSNFTLKIRSTKLEDSAMYFCASRIQGGETQYFGPGTRLLVL.

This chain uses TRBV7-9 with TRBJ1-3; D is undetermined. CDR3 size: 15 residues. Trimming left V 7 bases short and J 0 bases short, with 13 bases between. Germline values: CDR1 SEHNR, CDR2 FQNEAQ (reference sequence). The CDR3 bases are TGTGCCAGCATGGACCGCAGCATCTCTGGAAACACCATATATTTT. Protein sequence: CASMDRSISGNTIYF.

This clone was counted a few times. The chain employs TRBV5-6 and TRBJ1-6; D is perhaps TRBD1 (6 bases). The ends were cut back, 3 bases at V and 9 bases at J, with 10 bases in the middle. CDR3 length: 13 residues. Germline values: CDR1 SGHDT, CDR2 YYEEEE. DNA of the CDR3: TGTGCCAGCAGCTGGGAACAGGGTTCACCCCTCCACTTT. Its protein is CASSWEQGSPLHF.

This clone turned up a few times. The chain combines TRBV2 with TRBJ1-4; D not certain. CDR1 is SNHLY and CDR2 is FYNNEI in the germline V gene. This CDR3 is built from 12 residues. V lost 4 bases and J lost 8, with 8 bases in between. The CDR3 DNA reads TGTGCCAGCAGTGTGGCGGCCGAAAAACTGTTTTTT. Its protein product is CASSVAAEKLFF.

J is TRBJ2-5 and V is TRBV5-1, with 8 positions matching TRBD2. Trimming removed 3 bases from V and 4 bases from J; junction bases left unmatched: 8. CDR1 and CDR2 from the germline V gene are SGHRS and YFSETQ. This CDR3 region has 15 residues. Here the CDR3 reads CASSYDGLAPETQYF. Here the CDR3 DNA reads TGCGCCAGCAGCTATGACGGACTAGCTCCAGAGACCCAGTACTTC.

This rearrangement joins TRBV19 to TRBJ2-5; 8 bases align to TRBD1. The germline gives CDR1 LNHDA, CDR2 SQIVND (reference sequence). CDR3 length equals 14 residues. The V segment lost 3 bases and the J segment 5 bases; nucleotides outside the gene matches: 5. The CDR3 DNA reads TGTGCCAGTAGTATCCAGGGGGCCGGGGAGACCCAGTACTTC. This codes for CASSIQGAGETQYF.

CDR3 DNA sequence: TGTGCCAGCAGGAAGTCGGGACTGTGGGGAGATACGCAGTATTTT. Its translation: CASRKSGLWGDTQYF. The V call is TRBV6-1, the J call TRBJ2-3, with D possibly matching TRBD2 (6 bases). Germline V gene sequence: CDR1 MNHNS, CDR2 SASEGT. The CDR3 length is 15 residues. Trimming left V 6 bases short and J 5 bases short, with 18 bases between.

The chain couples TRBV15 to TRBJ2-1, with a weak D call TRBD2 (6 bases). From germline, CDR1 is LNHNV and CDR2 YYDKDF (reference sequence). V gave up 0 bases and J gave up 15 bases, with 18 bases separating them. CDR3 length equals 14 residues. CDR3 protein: CATSRDPGDLHRFF. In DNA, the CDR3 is TGTGCCACCAGCAGAGATCCGGGGGACCTCCATAGGTTCTTC.

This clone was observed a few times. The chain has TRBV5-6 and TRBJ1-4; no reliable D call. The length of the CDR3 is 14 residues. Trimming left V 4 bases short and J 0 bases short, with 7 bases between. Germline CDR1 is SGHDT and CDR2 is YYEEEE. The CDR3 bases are TGTGCCAGCAGCCCCTTTGCAACTAATGAAAAACTGTTTTTT. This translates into CASSPFATNEKLFF. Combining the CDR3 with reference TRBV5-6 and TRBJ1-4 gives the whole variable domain DAGVTQSPTHLIKTRGQQVTLRCSPKSGHDTVSWYQQALGQGPQFIFQYYEEEERQRGNFPDRFSGHQFPNYSSELNVNALLLGDSALYLCASSPFATNEKLFFGSGTQLSVL.

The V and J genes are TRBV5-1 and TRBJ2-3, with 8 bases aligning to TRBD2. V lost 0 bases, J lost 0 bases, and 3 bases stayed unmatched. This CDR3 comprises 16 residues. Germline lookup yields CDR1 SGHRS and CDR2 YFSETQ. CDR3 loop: CASSLVASGSTDTQYF. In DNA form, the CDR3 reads TGCGCCAGCAGCTTGGTGGCTAGCGGGAGCACAGATACGCAGTATTTT.